This TCR beta chain derives from a study of shared clonotypes between healthy human individuals. Across several immunoSEQ plates, the genomic DNA of each subset was split evenly. The table came from immunoSEQ multiplex PCR; TCRdb's copy has only in-frame clones and leaves some out. The sample contains about 1.1 million clones, roughly 80% of which appear only once. This CDR3 is built from 17 residues. CDR1 is LGHNA, CDR2 YNFKEQ, per germline. Trimming at V came to 0 bases and at J to 2 bases, leaving 7 bases not matched to a gene. Whole-study findings and limits: The sampled material consisted only of blood, and tissue repertoires are likely to differ.

Comment on this clone: Its antigen remains unknown.

The rearrangement uses TRBV4-2 and TRBJ1-5; 7 bases map to TRBD1. This clonotype originated in a man between 18 and 29 years old in good health. Some clones in this sample may be carry-over from other donors' samples. Sequenced material: memory CD4+ T cells from PBMCs. Described subset: CD45RA-negative fraction. CDR3 in amino acids: CASSQDLTGYGNQPQHF. The CDR3 nucleotides read TGTGCCAGCAGCCAAGATTTGACAGGGTACGGCAATCAGCCCCAGCATTTT.